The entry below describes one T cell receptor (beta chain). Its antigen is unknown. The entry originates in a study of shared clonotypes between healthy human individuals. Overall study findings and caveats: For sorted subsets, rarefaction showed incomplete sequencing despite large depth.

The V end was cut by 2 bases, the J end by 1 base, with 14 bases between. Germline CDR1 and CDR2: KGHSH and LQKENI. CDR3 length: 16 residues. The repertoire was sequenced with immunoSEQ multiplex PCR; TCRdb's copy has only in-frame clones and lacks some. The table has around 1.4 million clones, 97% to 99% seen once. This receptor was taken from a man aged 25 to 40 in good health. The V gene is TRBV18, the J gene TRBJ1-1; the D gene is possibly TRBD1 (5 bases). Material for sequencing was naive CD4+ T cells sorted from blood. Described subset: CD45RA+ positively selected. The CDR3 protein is CASSPWGGEPNTEAFF. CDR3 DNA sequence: TGTGCCAGCTCACCATGGGGGGGGGAACCGAACACTGAAGCTTTCTTT. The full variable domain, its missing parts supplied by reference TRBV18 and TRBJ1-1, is NAGVMQNPRHLVRRRGQEARLRCSPMKGHSHVYWYRQLPEEGLKFMVYLQKENIIDESGMPKERFSAEFPKEGPSILRIQQVVRGDSAAYFCASSPWGGEPNTEAFFGQGTRLTVV.